The 8 T cell receptor beta chains below come from one sample, sequenced in a study of human T cells and chemical hapten exposure. Indicated time point: patch test 3, about 24 weeks after DPC sensitization. The sample's treatment: therapeutic diphenylcyclopropenone sensitization with weekly scalp DPC. MiXCR, run by TCRdb on the RACE reads, gives a single entry per CDR3 protein. The repertoire holds tens of thousands of distinct CDR3 sequences, with more than 9.5% as singletons. Sample: whole blood, taken in connection with sensitization to the hapten diphenylcyclopropenone (DPC). All receptors come from a woman in her thirties or forties with alopecia areata. Some clones in this sample may be carry-over from other donors' samples.

This clonotype was detected a few times. The chain employs TRBV28 and TRBJ2-3; no definite D call. The length of the CDR3 is 12 residues. Trimming cost V 6 bases and J 2 bases, with 6 bases left between them. Germline lookup yields CDR1 MDHEN and CDR2 SYDVKM. CDR3 coding DNA: TGTGCCAGCAGGAGAGACACAGATACGCAGTATTTT. It yields the protein CASRRDTDTQYF.

The rearrangement uses TRBV23-1 and TRBJ2-2; tentatively, D is TRBD2 (5 bases). TRBV23-1 is noted as an ORF with a role that remains uncertain. This CDR3 region has 16 residues. Trimming left V 2 bases short and J 2 bases short, with 12 bases between. CDR3 in DNA: TGCGCCAGCAGTCAAGGACGACGGGGTAACACCGGGGAGCTGTTTTTT. Translated: CASSQGRRGNTGELFF.

This clonotype has only a few counts. The chain joins TRBV20-1 to TRBJ2-7; D unresolved. The V end lost 2 bases, the J end lost 4 bases, and 6 bases lay between the germline ends. Germline V gene lookup returns CDR1 DFQATT and CDR2 SNEGSKA (reference sequence). The CDR3 runs 11 residues. CDR3 residues: CSARLIYEQYF. The CDR3 DNA sequence: TGCAGTGCTAGACTGATATACGAGCAGTACTTC.

V gene TRBV7-3 combines with J gene TRBJ2-3, with 9 bases that match TRBD2. Germline loops: CDR1 SGHTA, CDR2 FQGTGA. This CDR3 has 16 amino acids. The junction had 8 bases not matched to a gene; V was cut back by 5 bases and J by 2 bases. The CDR3 DNA reads as TGTGCCAGCAGCCCCTACCCTAGCGGGAACACAGATACGCAGTATTTT. Translation gives CASSPYPSGNTDTQYF.

This clonotype has a count of ten or more. The CDR3 DNA is TGTGCCAGCAGTGTCACAGGGAATTCACCCCTCCACTTT. Its protein product is CASSVTGNSPLHF. The chain couples TRBV6-4 to TRBJ1-6; D is possibly TRBD1 (6 bases). This CDR3 region has 13 residues. Trimming stripped 4 bases from V and 7 bases from J, with 8 bases between. CDR1 is MRHNA, CDR2 SNTAGT, per germline.

This clonotype was seen a handful of times. The V and J genes are TRBV19 and TRBJ2-5, with 9 bases that match TRBD2. Germline V CDR1 and CDR2: LNHDA, SQIVND (reference sequence). This CDR3 region has 16 residues. Trimming cost V 4 bases and J 4 bases; bases outside gene matches: 10. CDR3 sequence reads: CASSSLKRGATETQYF. Written as DNA, the CDR3 is TGTGCCAGTAGTAGTTTAAAGCGGGGGGCCACAGAGACCCAGTACTTC.

This clonotype was observed at least ten times. This chain uses TRBV5-4 with TRBJ1-1; no clear D gene. This CDR3 is 12 amino acids long. Germline lookup yields CDR1 SGHNT and CDR2 YYREEE (reference sequence). Trimming took 4 bases from V and 4 from J, leaving 8 bases between them. The CDR3 here is CASSPGFTEAFF. Here the CDR3 DNA reads TGTGCCAGCAGCCCGGGGTTCACTGAAGCTTTCTTT.

In this sample, this clonotype turned up many times. V gene TRBV29-1 combines with J gene TRBJ1-1; a possible D gene is TRBD1 (6 bases). Trimming shortened V by 0 bases and J by 0 bases, and 11 bases separated the two germline ends. Germline V CDR1 and CDR2: SQVTM, ANQGSEA. The CDR3 covers 15 residues. CDR3 residues: CSVEDPTGVNTEAFF. Here the CDR3 DNA reads TGCAGCGTTGAAGATCCGACAGGAGTGAACACTGAAGCTTTCTTT.